Sequencing of this TCR beta chain was carried out in a study of shared clonotypes between healthy human individuals. V lost 5 bases, J lost 0 bases, and 22 bases lay in between. CDR1 MDHEN and CDR2 SYDVKM come from the germline V gene. CDR3 length: 18 amino acids. Notes on the study in general: Generally, naive subsets came out with larger estimated richness than memory subsets. The study drew on few donors, limiting represented genetic and exposure-history diversity.

The table came from immunoSEQ multiplex PCR; TCRdb's copy has only in-frame clones and leaves some out. The sample contains some 2.3 million clones, over 85% of which appear only once. A remark on this clone: Its cognate antigen is unknown.

Sequencing input: naive CD4+ T cells from PBMCs. As for subset: CD45RA+ positively selected. The chain links TRBV28 to TRBJ1-1; tentative D call: TRBD1 (5 bases). The receptor's source is a man aged 18 to 30 in good health. Some clones in this sample may be carry-over from other donors' samples. CDR3: CASSTTWEGPYMNTEAFF. Written as DNA, the CDR3 is TGTGCCAGCAGTACCACTTGGGAGGGGCCCTACATGAACACTGAAGCTTTCTTT.